This TCR beta chain originates from a study of technical replicates of blood from a few donors. This table comes from immunoSEQ multiplex PCR, and its TCRdb copy is limited to in-frame clones, with some not included. Among about 70,000 clones, almost 95% were seen once, and the ten largest hold roughly 0.4%. CDR1 is MNHEY and CDR2 is SMNVEV in the germline V gene (reference sequence). CDR3 length equals 14 residues. V lost 6 bases and J 2 bases, leaving 14 bases between the germline ends. The V gene is TRBV27, the J gene TRBJ2-7, with D maybe TRBD1 (6 bases). Sample: T cells isolated from PBMCs. This sequence was found in a human donor in good health. The DNA of the CDR3 is TGTGCCAGCAGCTCCCGCCAGGGGACCTACGAGCAGTACTTC. Translation: CASSSRQGTYEQYF.